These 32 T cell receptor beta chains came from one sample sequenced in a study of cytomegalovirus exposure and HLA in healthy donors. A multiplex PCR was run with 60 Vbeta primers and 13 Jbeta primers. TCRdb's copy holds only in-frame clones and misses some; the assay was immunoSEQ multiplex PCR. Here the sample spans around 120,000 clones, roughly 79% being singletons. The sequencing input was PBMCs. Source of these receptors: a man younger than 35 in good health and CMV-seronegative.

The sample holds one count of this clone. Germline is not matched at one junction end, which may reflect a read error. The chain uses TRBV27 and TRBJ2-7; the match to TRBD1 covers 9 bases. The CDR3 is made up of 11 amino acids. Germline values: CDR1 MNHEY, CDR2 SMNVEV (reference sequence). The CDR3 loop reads CASSSSGTGSF. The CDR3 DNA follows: TGTGCCAGCAGTTCTTCCGGGACAGGGAGCTTC.

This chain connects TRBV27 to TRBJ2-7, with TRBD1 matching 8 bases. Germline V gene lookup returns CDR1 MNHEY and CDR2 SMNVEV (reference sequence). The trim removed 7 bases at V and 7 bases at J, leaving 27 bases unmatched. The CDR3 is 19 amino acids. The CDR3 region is CASKVGGLFGLDRAREQYF. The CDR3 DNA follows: TGTGCCAGCAAAGTGGGGGGCTTATTTGGCTTGGACAGGGCGCGAGAGCAGTACTTC.

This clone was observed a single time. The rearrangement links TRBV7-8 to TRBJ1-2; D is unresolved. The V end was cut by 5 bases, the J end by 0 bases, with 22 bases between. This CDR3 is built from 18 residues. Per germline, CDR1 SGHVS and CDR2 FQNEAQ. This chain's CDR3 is CASSLITPGRRTNYGYTF. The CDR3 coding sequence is TGTGCCAGCAGCCTAATAACGCCCGGCAGGCGAACTAACTATGGCTACACCTTC.

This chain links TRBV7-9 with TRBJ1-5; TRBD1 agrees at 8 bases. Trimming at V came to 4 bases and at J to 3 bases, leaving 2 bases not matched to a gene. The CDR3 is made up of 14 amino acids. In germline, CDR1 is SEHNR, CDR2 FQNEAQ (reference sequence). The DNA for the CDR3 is TGTGCCAGCAGCTCGACAGGGGCCAATCAGCCCCAGCATTTT. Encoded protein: CASSSTGANQPQHF. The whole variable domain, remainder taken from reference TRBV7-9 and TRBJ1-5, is DTGVSQNPRHKITKRGQNVTFRCDPISEHNRLYWYRQTLGQGPEFLTYFQNEAQLEKSRLLSDRFSAERPKGSFSTLEIQRTEQGDSAMYLCASSSTGANQPQHFGDGTRLSIL.

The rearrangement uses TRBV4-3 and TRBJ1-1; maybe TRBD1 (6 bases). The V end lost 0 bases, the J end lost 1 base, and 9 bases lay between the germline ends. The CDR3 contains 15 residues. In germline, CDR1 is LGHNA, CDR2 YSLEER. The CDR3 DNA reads TGCGCCAGCAGCCAAGAACAGGGCAGGAACACTGAAGCTTTCTTT. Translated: CASSQEQGRNTEAFF.

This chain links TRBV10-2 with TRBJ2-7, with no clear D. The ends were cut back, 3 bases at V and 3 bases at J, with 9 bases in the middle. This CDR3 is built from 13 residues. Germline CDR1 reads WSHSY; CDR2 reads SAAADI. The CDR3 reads CASSERHIYEQYF. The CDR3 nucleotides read TGCGCCAGCAGTGAACGACATATCTACGAGCAGTACTTC.

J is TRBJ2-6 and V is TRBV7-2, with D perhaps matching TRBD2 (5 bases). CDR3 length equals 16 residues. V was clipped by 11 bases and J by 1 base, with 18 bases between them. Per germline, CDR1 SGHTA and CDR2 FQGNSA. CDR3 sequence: CAVRTPRGSGANVLTF. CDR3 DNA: TGTGCCGTTAGAACCCCTCGGGGTTCTGGGGCCAACGTCCTGACTTTC.

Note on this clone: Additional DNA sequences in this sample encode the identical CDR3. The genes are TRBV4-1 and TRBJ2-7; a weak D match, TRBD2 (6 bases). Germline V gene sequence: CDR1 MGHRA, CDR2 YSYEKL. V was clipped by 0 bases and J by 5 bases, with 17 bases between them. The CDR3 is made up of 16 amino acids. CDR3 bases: TGCGCCAGCAGCCAAGATCTTTCTGCGGGGCACAACGAGCAGTACTTC. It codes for CASSQDLSAGHNEQYF.

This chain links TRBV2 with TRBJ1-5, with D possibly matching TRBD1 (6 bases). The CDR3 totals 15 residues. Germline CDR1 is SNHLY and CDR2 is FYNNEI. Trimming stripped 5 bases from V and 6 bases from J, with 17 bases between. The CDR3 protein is CASSRKQGLGQPQHF. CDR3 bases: TGTGCCAGCAGTCGAAAACAGGGCCTTGGTCAGCCCCAGCATTTT.

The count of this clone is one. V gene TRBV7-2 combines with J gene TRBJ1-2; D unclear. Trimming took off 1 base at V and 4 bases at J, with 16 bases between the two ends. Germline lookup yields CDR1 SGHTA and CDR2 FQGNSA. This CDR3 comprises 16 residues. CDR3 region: CASSLELAIKSYGYTF. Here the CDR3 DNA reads TGTGCCAGCAGCTTAGAATTAGCCATCAAGAGCTATGGCTACACCTTC.

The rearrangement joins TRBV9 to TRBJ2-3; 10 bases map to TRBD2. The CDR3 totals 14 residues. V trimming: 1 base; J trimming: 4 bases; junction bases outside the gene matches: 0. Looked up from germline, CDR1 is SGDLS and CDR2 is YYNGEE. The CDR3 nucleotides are TGTGCCAGCAGCGTAACTAGCGGGGCAGATACGCAGTATTTT. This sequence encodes CASSVTSGADTQYF.

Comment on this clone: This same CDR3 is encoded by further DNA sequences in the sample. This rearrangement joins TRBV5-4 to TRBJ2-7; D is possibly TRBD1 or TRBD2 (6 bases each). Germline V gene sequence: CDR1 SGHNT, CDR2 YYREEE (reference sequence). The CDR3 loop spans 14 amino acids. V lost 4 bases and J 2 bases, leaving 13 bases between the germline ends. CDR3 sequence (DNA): TGTGCCAGCAGCCTGGAGGGGGTCCCCTACGAGCAGTACTTC. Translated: CASSLEGVPYEQYF.

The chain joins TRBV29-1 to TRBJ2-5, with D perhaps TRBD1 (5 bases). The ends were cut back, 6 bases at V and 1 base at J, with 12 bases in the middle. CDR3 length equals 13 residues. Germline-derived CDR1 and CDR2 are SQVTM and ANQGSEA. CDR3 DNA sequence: TGCAGCGTCTACAGGAACTTCCAAGAGACCCAGTACTTC. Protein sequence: CSVYRNFQETQYF. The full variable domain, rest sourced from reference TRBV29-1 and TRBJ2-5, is SAVISQKPSRDICQRGTSLTIQCQVDSQVTMMFWYRQQPGQSLTLIATANQGSEATYESGFVIDKFPISRPNLTFSTLTVSNMSPEDSSIYLCSVYRNFQETQYFGPGTRLLVL.

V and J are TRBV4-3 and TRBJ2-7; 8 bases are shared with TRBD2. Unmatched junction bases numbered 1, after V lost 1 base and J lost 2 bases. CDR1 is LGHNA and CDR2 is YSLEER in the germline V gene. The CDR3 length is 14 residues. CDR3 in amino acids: CASSQGGLAYEQYF. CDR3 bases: TGCGCCAGCAGCCAAGGGGGACTAGCCTACGAGCAGTACTTC.

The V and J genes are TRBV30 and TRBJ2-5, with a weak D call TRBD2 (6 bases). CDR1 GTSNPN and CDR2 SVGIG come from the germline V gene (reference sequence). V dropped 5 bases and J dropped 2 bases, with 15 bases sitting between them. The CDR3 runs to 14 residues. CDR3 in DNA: TGTGCCTGGGCCAGGAATGGGGGGCAAGAGACCCAGTACTTC. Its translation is CAWARNGGQETQYF.

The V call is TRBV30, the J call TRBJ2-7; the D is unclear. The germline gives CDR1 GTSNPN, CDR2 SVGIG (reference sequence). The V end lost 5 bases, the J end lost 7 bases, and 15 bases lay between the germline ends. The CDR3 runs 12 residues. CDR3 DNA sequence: TGTGCCTGGGGCGACATCCCAAGGGAGCAGTACTTC. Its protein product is CAWGDIPREQYF.

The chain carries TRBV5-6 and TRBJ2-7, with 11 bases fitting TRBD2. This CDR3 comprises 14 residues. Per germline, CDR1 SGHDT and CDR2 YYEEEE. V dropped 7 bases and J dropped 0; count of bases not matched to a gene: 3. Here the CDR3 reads CASAGLAVSYEQYF. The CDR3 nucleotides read TGTGCCAGCGCGGGACTAGCGGTCTCCTACGAGCAGTACTTC.

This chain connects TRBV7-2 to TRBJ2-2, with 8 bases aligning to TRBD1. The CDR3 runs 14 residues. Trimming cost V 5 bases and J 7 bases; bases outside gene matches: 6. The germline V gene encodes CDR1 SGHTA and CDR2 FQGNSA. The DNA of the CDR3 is TGTGCCAGCAGCCGAACAGGGGGAGACGGGGAGCTGTTTTTT. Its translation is CASSRTGGDGELFF. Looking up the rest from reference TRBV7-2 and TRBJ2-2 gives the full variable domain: GAGVSQSPSNKVTEKGKDVELRCDPISGHTALYWYRQSLGQGLEFLIYFQGNSAPDKSGLPSDRFSAERTGGSVSTLTIQRTQQEDSAVYLCASSRTGGDGELFFGEGSRLTVL.

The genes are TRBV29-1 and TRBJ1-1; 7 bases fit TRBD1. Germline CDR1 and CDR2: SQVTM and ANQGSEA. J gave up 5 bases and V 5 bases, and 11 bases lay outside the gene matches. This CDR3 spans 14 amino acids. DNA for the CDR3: TGCAGCGTTCTCCGACAGGGCGGATCGACTGAAGCTTTCTTT. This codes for CSVLRQGGSTEAFF.

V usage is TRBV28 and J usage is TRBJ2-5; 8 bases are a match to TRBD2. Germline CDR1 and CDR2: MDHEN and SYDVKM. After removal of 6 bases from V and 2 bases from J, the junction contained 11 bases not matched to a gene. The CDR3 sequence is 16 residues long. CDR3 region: CASSPPAGVLQETQYF. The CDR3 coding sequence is TGTGCCAGCAGCCCCCCAGCGGGGGTCCTGCAAGAGACCCAGTACTTC.

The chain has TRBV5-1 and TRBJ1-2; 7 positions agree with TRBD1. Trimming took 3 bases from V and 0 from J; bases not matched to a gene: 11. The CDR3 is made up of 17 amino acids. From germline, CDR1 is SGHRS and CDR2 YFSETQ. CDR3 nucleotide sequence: TGCGCCAGCAGCTCGCCGCCGGGACAGACAGCTAACTATGGCTACACCTTC. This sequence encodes CASSSPPGQTANYGYTF.

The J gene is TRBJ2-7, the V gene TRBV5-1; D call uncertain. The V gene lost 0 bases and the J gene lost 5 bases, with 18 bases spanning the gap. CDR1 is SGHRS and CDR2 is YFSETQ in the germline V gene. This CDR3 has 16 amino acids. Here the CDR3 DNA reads TGCGCCAGCAGCTTGGAATCCAGGCCTCCTTTGCACGAGCAGTACTTC. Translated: CASSLESRPPLHEQYF.

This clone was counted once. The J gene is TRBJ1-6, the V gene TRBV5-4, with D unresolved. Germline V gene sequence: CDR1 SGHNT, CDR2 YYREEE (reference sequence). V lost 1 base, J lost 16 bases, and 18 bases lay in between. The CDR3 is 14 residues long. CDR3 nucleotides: TGTGCCAGCAGCTTGTATAGTATCGGGAGCCAGCTCCACTTT. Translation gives CASSLYSIGSQLHF.

The CDR3 is CASSFWTDGYTF. The CDR3, as DNA: TGTGCCAGCAGCTTCTGGACAGATGGCTACACCTTC. V usage is TRBV7-8 and J usage is TRBJ1-2; perhaps TRBD1 as D (6 bases). V was trimmed by 3 bases and J by 6 bases, leaving 8 bases between them. The germline V gene has CDR1 SGHVS and CDR2 FQNEAQ. There are 12 residues in the CDR3. Full variable domain (remainder filled in from reference TRBV7-8 and TRBJ1-2): GAGVSQSPRYKVAKRGQDVALRCDPISGHVSLFWYQQALGQGPEFLTYFQNEAQLDKSGLPSDRFFAERPEGSVSTLKIQRTQQEDSAVYLCASSFWTDGYTFGSGTRLTVV.

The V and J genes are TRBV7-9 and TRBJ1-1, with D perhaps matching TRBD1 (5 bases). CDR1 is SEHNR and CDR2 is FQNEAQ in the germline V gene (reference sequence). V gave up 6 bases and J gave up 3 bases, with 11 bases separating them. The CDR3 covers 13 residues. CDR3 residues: CASRTREDTEAFF. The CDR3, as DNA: TGTGCCAGCAGAACCAGGGAGGACACTGAAGCTTTCTTT.

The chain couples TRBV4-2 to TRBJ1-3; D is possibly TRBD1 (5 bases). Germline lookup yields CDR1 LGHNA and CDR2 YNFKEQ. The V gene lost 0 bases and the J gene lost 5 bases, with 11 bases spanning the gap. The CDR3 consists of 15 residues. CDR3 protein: CASSQEADRRNTIYF. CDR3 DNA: TGTGCCAGCAGCCAAGAGGCAGACAGACGAAACACCATATATTTT.

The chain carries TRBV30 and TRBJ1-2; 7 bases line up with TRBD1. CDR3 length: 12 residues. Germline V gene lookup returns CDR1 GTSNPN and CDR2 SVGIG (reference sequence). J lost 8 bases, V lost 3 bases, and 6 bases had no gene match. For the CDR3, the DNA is TGTGCCTGGAGACAGGGGAATCACGGCTACACCTTC. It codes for CAWRQGNHGYTF. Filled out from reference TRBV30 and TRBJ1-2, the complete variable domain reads SQTIHQWPATLVQPVGSPLSLECTVEGTSNPNLYWYRQAAGRGLQLLFYSVGIGQISSEVPQNLSASRPQDRQFILSSKKLLLSDSGFYLCAWRQGNHGYTFGSGTRLTVV.

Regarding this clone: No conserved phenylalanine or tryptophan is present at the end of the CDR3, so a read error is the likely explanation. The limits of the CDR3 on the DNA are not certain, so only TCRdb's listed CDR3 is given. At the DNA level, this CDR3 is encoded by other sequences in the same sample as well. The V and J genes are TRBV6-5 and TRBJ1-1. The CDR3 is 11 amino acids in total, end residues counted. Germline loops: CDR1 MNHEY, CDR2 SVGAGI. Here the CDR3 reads CASSGGVPRGL.

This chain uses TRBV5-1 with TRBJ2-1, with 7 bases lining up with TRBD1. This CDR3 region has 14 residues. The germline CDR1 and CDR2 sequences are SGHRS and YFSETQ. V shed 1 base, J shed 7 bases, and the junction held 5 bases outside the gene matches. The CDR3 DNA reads TGCGCCAGCAGCTTGAAAGGGGGCGGAAATGAGCAGTTCTTC. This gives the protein CASSLKGGGNEQFF.

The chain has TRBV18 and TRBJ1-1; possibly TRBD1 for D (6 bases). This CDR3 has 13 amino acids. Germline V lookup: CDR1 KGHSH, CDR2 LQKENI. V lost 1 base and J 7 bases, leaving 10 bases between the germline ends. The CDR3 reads CASSPHEDSEAFF. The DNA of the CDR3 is TGTGCCAGCTCACCACATGAGGACAGTGAAGCTTTCTTT.

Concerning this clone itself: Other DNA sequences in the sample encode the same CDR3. The CDR3 DNA reads as TGTGCCACCGGACAGGGACACACAGATACGCAGTATTTT. It codes for CATGQGHTDTQYF. The rearrangement uses TRBV6-4 and TRBJ2-3; TRBD1 agrees at 8 bases. The CDR3 spans 13 residues. The ends lost 10 bases at V and 2 bases at J; junction bases unmatched: 5. The V gene's germline CDR1 is MRHNA and CDR2 SNTAGT.

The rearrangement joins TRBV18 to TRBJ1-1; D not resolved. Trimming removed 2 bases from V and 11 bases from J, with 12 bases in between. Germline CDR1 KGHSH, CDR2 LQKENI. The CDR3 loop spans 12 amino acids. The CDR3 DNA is TGTGCCAGCTCACCAGCTCGGGTAGAGGCTTTCTTT. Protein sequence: CASSPARVEAFF.